This T cell receptor beta chain was profiled in a study of CD8+ T cells in alopecia areata. The wider study: Disease severity was quantified as SALT score of affected scalp area. General study results and limits: Tofacitinib did not eliminate many expanded lesional clones from scalp or blood.

About this clone itself: Antigen: not known.

Treatment noted: oral pan-JAK inhibitor, 5-10 mg twice daily. Peripheral blood and lesional scalp punch biopsies were taken from alopecia areata patients. PBMCs yielded sorted CD4+ and CD8+ T cells. Once RNA had been extracted, it was reverse transcribed into cDNA to act as the sequencing template. Some clones are missing from TCRdb's copy, which holds only in-frame ones; the method was immunoSEQ multiplex PCR. The sample has more than 110,000 clones; 80% to 90% are singletons. Trimming took off 0 bases at V and 4 bases at J, with 13 bases between the two ends. This CDR3 spans 15 amino acids. Germline CDR1 reads SGDLS; CDR2 reads YYNGEE.

The receptor comes from a human donor with alopecia areata. This sequence joins TRBV9 and TRBJ2-5; unclear D gene. The starting material was CD8+ T cells sorted from blood, obtained at week 4, from a patient treated with tofacitinib. CDR3 sequence reads: CASSVDTGDGETQYF. CDR3 nucleotides: TGTGCCAGCAGCGTAGACACCGGTGATGGAGAGACCCAGTACTTC.